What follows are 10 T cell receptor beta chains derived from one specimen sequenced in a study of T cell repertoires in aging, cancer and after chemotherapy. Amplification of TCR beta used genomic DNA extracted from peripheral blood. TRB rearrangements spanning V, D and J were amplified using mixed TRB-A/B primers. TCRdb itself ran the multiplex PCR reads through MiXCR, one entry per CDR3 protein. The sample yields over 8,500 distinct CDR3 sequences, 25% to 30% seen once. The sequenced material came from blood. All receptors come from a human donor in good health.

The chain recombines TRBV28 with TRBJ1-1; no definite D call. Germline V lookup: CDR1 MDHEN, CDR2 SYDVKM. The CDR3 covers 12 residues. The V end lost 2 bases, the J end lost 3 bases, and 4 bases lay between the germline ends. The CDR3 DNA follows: TGTGCCAGCAGTTTACGGGACACTGAAGCTTTCTTT. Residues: CASSLRDTEAFF.

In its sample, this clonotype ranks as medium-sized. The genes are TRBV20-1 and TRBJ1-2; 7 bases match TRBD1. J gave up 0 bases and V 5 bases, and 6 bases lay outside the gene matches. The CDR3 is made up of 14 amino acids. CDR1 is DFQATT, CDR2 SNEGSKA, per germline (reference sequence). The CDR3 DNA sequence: TGCAGTGCTCCCTGGACAGGAACTAACTATGGCTACACCTTC. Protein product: CSAPWTGTNYGYTF.

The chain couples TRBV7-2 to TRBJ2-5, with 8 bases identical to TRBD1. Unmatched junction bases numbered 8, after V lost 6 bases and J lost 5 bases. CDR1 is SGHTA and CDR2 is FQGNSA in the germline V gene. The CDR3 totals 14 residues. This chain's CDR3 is CASSLQGGDETQYF. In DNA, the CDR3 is TGTGCCAGCAGTCTACAGGGGGGAGACGAGACCCAGTACTTC.

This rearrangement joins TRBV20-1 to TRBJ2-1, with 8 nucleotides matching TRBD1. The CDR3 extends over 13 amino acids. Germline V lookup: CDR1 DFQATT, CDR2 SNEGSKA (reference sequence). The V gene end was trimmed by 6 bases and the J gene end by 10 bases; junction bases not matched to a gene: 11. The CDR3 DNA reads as TGCAGTGCCCCCGACAGGGGACGATACGAGCAGTTCTTC. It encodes CSAPDRGRYEQFF.

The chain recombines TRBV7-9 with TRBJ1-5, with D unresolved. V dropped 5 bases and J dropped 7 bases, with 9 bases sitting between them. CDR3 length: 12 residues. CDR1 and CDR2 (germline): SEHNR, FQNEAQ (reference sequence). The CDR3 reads CASSPLRQPQHF. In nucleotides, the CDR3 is TGTGCCAGCAGCCCCTTGAGGCAGCCCCAGCATTTT.

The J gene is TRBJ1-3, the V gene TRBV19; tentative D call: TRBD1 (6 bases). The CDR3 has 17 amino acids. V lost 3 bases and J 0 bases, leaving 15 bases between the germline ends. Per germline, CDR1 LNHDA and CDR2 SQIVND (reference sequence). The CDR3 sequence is CASSIGQGSGSGNTIYF. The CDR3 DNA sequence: TGTGCCAGTAGTATCGGGCAGGGGTCGGGCTCTGGAAACACCATATATTTT.

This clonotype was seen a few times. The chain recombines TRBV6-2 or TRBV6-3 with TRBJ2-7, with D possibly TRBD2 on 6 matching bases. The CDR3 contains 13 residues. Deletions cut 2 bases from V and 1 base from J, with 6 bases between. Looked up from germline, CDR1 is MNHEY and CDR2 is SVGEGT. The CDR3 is CASSYGTSYEQYF. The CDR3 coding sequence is TGTGCCAGCAGTTACGGGACTTCCTACGAGCAGTACTTC.

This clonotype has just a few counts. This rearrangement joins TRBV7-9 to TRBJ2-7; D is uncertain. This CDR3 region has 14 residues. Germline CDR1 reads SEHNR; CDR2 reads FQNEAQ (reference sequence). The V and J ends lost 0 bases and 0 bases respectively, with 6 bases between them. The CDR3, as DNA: TGTGCCAGCAGCTTAGCGGTGCTCTCCTACGAGCAGTACTTC. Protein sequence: CASSLAVLSYEQYF.

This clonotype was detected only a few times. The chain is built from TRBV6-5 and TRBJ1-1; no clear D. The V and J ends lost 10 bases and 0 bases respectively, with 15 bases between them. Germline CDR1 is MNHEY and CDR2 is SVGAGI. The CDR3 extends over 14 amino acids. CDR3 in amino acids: CATSVGRLNTEAFF. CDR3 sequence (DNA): TGTGCCACCTCCGTAGGGCGGTTGAACACTGAAGCTTTCTTT.

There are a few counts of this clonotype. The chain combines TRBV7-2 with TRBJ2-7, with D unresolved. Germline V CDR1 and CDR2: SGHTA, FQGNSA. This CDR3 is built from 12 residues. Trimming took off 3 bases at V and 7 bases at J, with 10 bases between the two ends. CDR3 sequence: CASSFPLGEQYF. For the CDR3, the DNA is TGTGCCAGCAGCTTTCCCCTCGGGGAGCAGTACTTC.